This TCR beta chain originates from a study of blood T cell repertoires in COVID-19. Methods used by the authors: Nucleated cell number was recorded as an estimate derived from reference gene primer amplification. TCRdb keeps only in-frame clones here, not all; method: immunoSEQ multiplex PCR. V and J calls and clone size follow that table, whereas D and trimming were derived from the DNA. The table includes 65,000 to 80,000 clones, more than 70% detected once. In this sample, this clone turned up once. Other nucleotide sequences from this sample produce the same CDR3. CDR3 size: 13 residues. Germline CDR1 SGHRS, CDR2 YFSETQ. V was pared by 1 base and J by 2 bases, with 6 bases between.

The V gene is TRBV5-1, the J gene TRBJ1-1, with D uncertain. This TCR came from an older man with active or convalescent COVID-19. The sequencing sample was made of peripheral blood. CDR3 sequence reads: CASSLSVNTEAFF. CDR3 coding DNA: TGCGCCAGCAGCTTGTCAGTTAACACTGAAGCTTTCTTT.